This T cell receptor (beta chain) was identified in a study of blood T cell repertoires in COVID-19. Study in general: Collection of acute and convalescent COVID-19 samples took place in the United States, Italy and Spain. Sources were T cells, B-cell-depleted T cells, or PBMCs; the material itself was cDNA or gDNA.

This CDR3 is built from 16 residues. Trimming cost V 3 bases and J 6 bases; bases outside gene matches: 7. CDR1 and CDR2 (germline): LGHDT, YNNKEL (reference sequence). Methods used by the authors: By means of reference gene primer amplification, nucleated cell counts were estimated. Sequencing was performed with immunoSEQ multiplex PCR; in TCRdb, only in-frame clones are kept and a portion is missing. V and J calls plus clone size are reproduced from that table; the DNA served to infer D and trimming. The table lists 93,000 or so clones, approximately 84% of them singletons. This TCR came from a human donor in a cohort sampled during active COVID-19. The sequencing sample was made of peripheral blood. This chain joins TRBV3-1 (or the pseudogene TRBV3-2) and TRBJ2-2; 10 bases are shared with TRBD1. The DNA of the CDR3 is TGTGCCAGCAGCCATCCAATTGGACAGGGGGCCGGGGAGCTGTTTTTT. As protein: CASSHPIGQGAGELFF.